Listed below are T cell receptor beta chains from one sample, sequenced in a study of T cell repertoires in cytomegalovirus infection. TCRdb re-derived calls from the reads in MiXCR, one entry per CDR3 protein. The sample holds approximately 260,000 distinct CDR3 sequences, approximately 15% seen once. Sequencing used CD8+ T cells from PBMCs. The receptors here all came from a human donor in good health (CMV status not recorded). Some clones in this sample may be carry-over from other donors' samples. The conserved cysteine and the conserved F or W are not part of the CDR3 here. Fields, in order: J gene, clone size, V gene, D gene, CDR3 protein. The D gene is left open where the match is weak. Clone size is shown for a subset of rows, as once, few, many or a class of expanded clone.

j_call: TRBJ1-1
clone_size: .
v_call: TRBV2
d_call: .
cdr3_aa: ASSDADTEAF

j_call: TRBJ1-5
clone_size: .
v_call: TRBV12-3/TRBV12-4
d_call: .
cdr3_aa: ASSFSFPGSNQPQH

j_call: TRBJ2-1
clone_size: many
v_call: TRBV4-1
d_call: .
cdr3_aa: ASSQDGNEQF

j_call: TRBJ2-1
clone_size: .
v_call: TRBV28
d_call: TRBD2
cdr3_aa: ASSLFGTSGAYNEQF

j_call: TRBJ2-7
clone_size: few
v_call: TRBV14
d_call: .
cdr3_aa: ASSQDIRDYADAIDYEQY

j_call: TRBJ2-7
clone_size: .
v_call: TRBV7-2
d_call: .
cdr3_aa: ASSLTPHSSSYEQY

j_call: TRBJ2-3
clone_size: many
v_call: TRBV7-2
d_call: .
cdr3_aa: ASSLLTGDTQY

j_call: TRBJ1-5
clone_size: many
v_call: TRBV7-9
d_call: .
cdr3_aa: ASSPEGGYGAQPQH

j_call: TRBJ1-6
clone_size: few
v_call: TRBV7-9
d_call: TRBD1
cdr3_aa: ASSLFHDREFSPLH

j_call: TRBJ1-1
clone_size: .
v_call: TRBV28
d_call: .
cdr3_aa: ASSIRGWGTEAF

j_call: TRBJ2-3
clone_size: once
v_call: TRBV2
d_call: .
cdr3_aa: ASSWAGGSTDTQY

j_call: TRBJ2-7
clone_size: many
v_call: TRBV13
d_call: .
cdr3_aa: ASSQGDEQY

j_call: TRBJ2-1
clone_size: .
v_call: TRBV5-6
d_call: .
cdr3_aa: ASSLAVGGSSYNEQF

j_call: TRBJ2-3
clone_size: many
v_call: TRBV7-9
d_call: .
cdr3_aa: ASRDGTDTQY

j_call: TRBJ2-5
clone_size: many
v_call: TRBV12-3/TRBV12-4
d_call: .
cdr3_aa: ASSLGTEETQY

j_call: TRBJ2-3
clone_size: many
v_call: TRBV7-2
d_call: .
cdr3_aa: ASSLEQYTDTQY

j_call: TRBJ2-3
clone_size: few
v_call: TRBV19
d_call: TRBD1
cdr3_aa: ASSTRQGRTADTQY

j_call: TRBJ2-1
clone_size: .
v_call: TRBV18
d_call: .
cdr3_aa: ASSPKVLSSYNEQF

j_call: TRBJ2-3
clone_size: many
v_call: TRBV7-2
d_call: .
cdr3_aa: ASSFRPVGIATDTQY

j_call: TRBJ2-2
clone_size: .
v_call: TRBV7-9
d_call: .
cdr3_aa: ASSTIPPGTGTGELF

j_call: TRBJ2-1
clone_size: few
v_call: TRBV20-1
d_call: TRBD1
cdr3_aa: SARPLLGQGLYNEQF

j_call: TRBJ2-3
clone_size: many
v_call: TRBV12-3/TRBV12-4
d_call: TRBD2
cdr3_aa: ASSFVGGGPPPTDTQY

j_call: TRBJ2-7
clone_size: few
v_call: TRBV4-1
d_call: TRBD1
cdr3_aa: ASSQAGTGDYEQY

j_call: TRBJ1-1
clone_size: many
v_call: TRBV28
d_call: .
cdr3_aa: ASSEVRWEDTEAF

j_call: TRBJ1-1
clone_size: many
v_call: TRBV7-2
d_call: .
cdr3_aa: ASSEGGVNTEAF

j_call: TRBJ2-7
clone_size: many
v_call: TRBV7-6
d_call: .
cdr3_aa: ASSSTTDDYEQY

j_call: TRBJ2-2
clone_size: .
v_call: TRBV19
d_call: .
cdr3_aa: ASSISGGTGELF

j_call: TRBJ2-3
clone_size: few
v_call: TRBV6-2/TRBV6-3
d_call: .
cdr3_aa: ASSPTAFTDTQY

j_call: TRBJ2-5
clone_size: .
v_call: TRBV12-3/TRBV12-4
d_call: .
cdr3_aa: ASSFTGKETQY

j_call: TRBJ2-4
clone_size: many
v_call: TRBV7-8
d_call: .
cdr3_aa: ASSQGAGAKNIQY

j_call: TRBJ2-1
clone_size: .
v_call: TRBV5-6
d_call: .
cdr3_aa: ASSLDVPNEQF

j_call: TRBJ1-1
clone_size: many
v_call: TRBV7-8
d_call: .
cdr3_aa: ASSPREGRHTEAF

j_call: TRBJ1-5
clone_size: few
v_call: TRBV6-5
d_call: .
cdr3_aa: ASSQGNSNQPQH

j_call: TRBJ2-7
clone_size: .
v_call: TRBV28
d_call: TRBD1
cdr3_aa: ASTSGGWYEQY

j_call: TRBJ1-6
clone_size: many
v_call: TRBV28
d_call: .
cdr3_aa: ASAFRLESPLH

j_call: TRBJ1-1
clone_size: many
v_call: TRBV6-1
d_call: .
cdr3_aa: ASSHQAGVNMNTEAF